A selection of T cell receptor beta chains follows, all from one sample in a study of T cells in Graves' hyperthyroidism and ophthalmopathy. TCRdb reanalysed the multiplex PCR reads using MiXCR and keeps one entry per CDR3 protein. The data contain around 800,000 distinct CDR3 sequences, 35% to 40% of them singletons. The specimen was blood. The receptors were sampled from a man in his late teens or twenties with Graves' hyperthyroidism. Both conserved end residues are part of each CDR3. Each record gives: V gene, D gene, clone size, J gene, CDR3 DNA, CDR3 protein. D genes are given only for firm matches. Not every row has a clone size; where given, it reads once, few, many or a size class.

>TRBV7-9|TRBD2|few|TRBJ2-2
TGTGCCAGCACCTCGACTAGCGGGGGGGTATTGACCGGGGAGCTGTTTTTT
CASTSTSGGVLTGELFF
>TRBV6-5|TRBD1|.|TRBJ2-2
TGTGCCAGCAGCCCGGGACAGGGTTTTCCCGGGGAGCTGTTTTTT
CASSPGQGFPGELFF
>TRBV20-1|.|few|TRBJ2-7
TGCAGTGCTAGGTGGGGGGCCAACTACGAGCAGTACTTC
CSARWGANYEQYF
>TRBV2|.|.|TRBJ2-6
TGTGCCAGCACCCACACCGCACCTGGGGCCAACGTCCTGACTTTC
CASTHTAPGANVLTF
>TRBV6-1|.|.|TRBJ2-7
TGTGCCAGCACCCACCGAGGGGATCGTTACGAGCAGTACTTC
CASTHRGDRYEQYF
>TRBV19|.|few|TRBJ1-4
TGTGCCAGTAGCCGGCAGTCCGCAACTAATGAAAAACTGTTTTTT
CASSRQSATNEKLFF
>TRBV11-2|.|.|TRBJ2-2
TGTGCCAGCAGCCGAAACGCCGGGGAGCTGTTTTTT
CASSRNAGELFF
>TRBV10-1|.|.|TRBJ2-2
TGCGCCGGAACGGATCCGGGAGGGGAGCTGTTTTTT
CAGTDPGGELFF
>TRBV7-9|.|.|TRBJ1-1
TGTGCCAGCTGGGAGTTGGGCACTGAAGCTTTCTTT
CASWELGTEAFF
>TRBV10-3|TRBD1|.|TRBJ1-6
TGTGCCATCAGTGAGTCGACAGGGCTAGGGGATTCACCCCTCCACTTT
CAISESTGLGDSPLHF
>TRBV25-1|TRBD1|many|TRBJ1-1
TGTGCCAGCAGTGAATCGAACAGGGGGATAACTGAAGCTTTCTTT
CASSESNRGITEAFF
>TRBV19|.|.|TRBJ1-5
TGTGCCAGTAGTATAGGGGCGGGAGTGAATCAGCCCCAGCATTTT
CASSIGAGVNQPQHF
>TRBV12-3/TRBV12-4|TRBD1|.|TRBJ1-2
TGTGCCAGCAGCGTAGGACAGGGCTCTGGTGGCTACACCTTC
CASSVGQGSGGYTF
>TRBV29-1|TRBD1|.|TRBJ2-2
TGCAGCGGGGGACAGGGGGTCGGGGAGCTGTTTTTT
CSGGQGVGELFF
>TRBV10-2|.|once|TRBJ2-6
TGCGCCAGCAGATCAGGGACAGGGGCCAACGTCCTGACTTTC
CASRSGTGANVLTF
>TRBV6-1|.|.|TRBJ1-2
TGTGCCAGCAGTGAATTGCAGGGCGGGGGCTATGGCTACACCTTC
CASSELQGGGYGYTF
>TRBV7-2|TRBD1|.|TRBJ2-7
TGTGCCAGCAGCCCGAACCCTTCGAACACCGGGACAGATCCCTACGAGCAGTACTTC
CASSPNPSNTGTDPYEQYF
>TRBV25-1|.|.|TRBJ2-6
TGTGCCAGCAGTTTGGAGACCTCCGCCTCTGGGGCCAACGTCCTGACTTTC
CASSLETSASGANVLTF
>TRBV7-9|TRBD1|many|TRBJ1-1
TGTGCCAGCAGATCAGGACAGGGGGAGACTGAAGCTTTCTTT
CASRSGQGETEAFF
>TRBV12-3/TRBV12-4|TRBD1|.|TRBJ1-1
TGTGCCAGCAGTAATATCAGGGGGTACCTTGGAGCTTTCTTT
CASSNIRGYLGAFF
>TRBV15|.|.|TRBJ2-5
TGTGCCACCAGCAGCTGGGGGGAAGAGACCCAGTACTTC
CATSSWGEETQYF
>TRBV11-1|.|many|TRBJ1-1
TGTGCCAGCAGCTCGGGGGACGTTCAAGCTTTCTTT
CASSSGDVQAFF
>TRBV11-3|.|.|TRBJ1-1
TGTGCCAGCAGCTTACAGGGTGACCCCACTGAAGCTTTCTTT
CASSLQGDPTEAFF
>TRBV2|.|.|TRBJ1-2
TGTGCCAGCAGTGAAGGCTTCGTTTTATCGGTTCTGAATGGCTACACCTTC
CASSEGFVLSVLNGYTF
>TRBV25-1|.|.|TRBJ1-3
TGTGCCAGCAGTGAATCGGGCAGCATGAACACCATATATTTT
CASSESGSMNTIYF
>TRBV6-6|.|.|TRBJ2-7
TGTGCCAGCAGTTACTCGACGGGACTCGGGTCCTACGAGCAGTACTTC
CASSYSTGLGSYEQYF
>TRBV10-2|TRBD1|.|TRBJ2-5
TGCGCCAGCTCCCGGACAGGCCTCACCCACCAAGAGGCCCAGTACTTC
CASSRTGLTHQEAQYF
>TRBV7-8|.|many|TRBJ1-6
TGTGCCAGCAGCTTAGAGTTAGGGCATAATTCACCCCTCCACTTT
CASSLELGHNSPLHF
>TRBV7-9|.|many|TRBJ2-7
TGTGCCAGCAGTTCAGGGAGAACAGACTACGAGCAGTACTTC
CASSSGRTDYEQYF
>TRBV7-8|.|.|TRBJ2-5
TGTGCCAGCAGCCTTAGCGTTCCAGCTCAAGAGACCCAGTACTTC
CASSLSVPAQETQYF
>TRBV6-6|TRBD1|few|TRBJ1-4
TGTGCCAGCAAACTCCCCCTTAGGGGACAGGGAGGAAAACTGTTTTTT
CASKLPLRGQGGKLFF
>TRBV7-2|.|few|TRBJ1-1
TGTGCCAGCAGCGCCTCGGGACTGTTGAACACTGAAGCTTTCTTT
CASSASGLLNTEAFF
>TRBV9|.|.|TRBJ2-2
TGTGCCAGCAGCGACAGGACCCCCGGGGAGCTGTTTTTT
CASSDRTPGELFF
>TRBV27|TRBD1|.|TRBJ1-1
TGTGCCAGCAGTTTACGTACAGGGGGTCCGTTTACTGAAGCTTTCTTT
CASSLRTGGPFTEAFF
>TRBV5-1|.|many|TRBJ1-2
TGCGCCAGCAGTAACCCAGGAAGGTATGGCTACACCTTC
CASSNPGRYGYTF
>TRBV20-1|.|few|TRBJ1-1
TGCAGTGCTAGAGCAGGGTCTTCGAACACTGAAGCTTTCTTT
CSARAGSSNTEAFF
>TRBV29-1|TRBD1|few|TRBJ1-1
TGCAGCGTGCACAGGGGTGATTTGACTGAAGCTTTCTTT
CSVHRGDLTEAFF
>TRBV9|TRBD1|.|TRBJ2-5
TGTGCCAGCAGCGACTATCGACCGGGACAGGTCCAAGAGACCCAGTACTTC
CASSDYRPGQVQETQYF
>TRBV10-2|.|many|TRBJ1-5
TGCGCCTTCTCCCCTTATCAGCCCCAGCATTTT
CAFSPYQPQHF